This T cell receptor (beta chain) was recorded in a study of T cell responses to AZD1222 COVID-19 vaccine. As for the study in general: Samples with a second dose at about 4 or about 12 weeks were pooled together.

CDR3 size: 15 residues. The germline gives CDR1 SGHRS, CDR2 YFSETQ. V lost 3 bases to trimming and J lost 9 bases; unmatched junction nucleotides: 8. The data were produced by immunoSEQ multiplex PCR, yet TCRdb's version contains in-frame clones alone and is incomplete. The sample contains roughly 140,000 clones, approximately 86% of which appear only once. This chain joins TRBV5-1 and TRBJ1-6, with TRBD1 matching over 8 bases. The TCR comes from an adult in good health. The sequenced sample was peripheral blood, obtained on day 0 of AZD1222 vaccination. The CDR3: CASSSQTGVSSPLHF. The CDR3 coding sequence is TGCGCCAGCAGCTCCCAGACAGGGGTGAGTTCACCCCTCCACTTT.